The 29 T cell receptor beta chains presented below share a single source sample, sequenced in a study of T cells in localized non-small cell lung cancer. The data were produced by immunoSEQ multiplex PCR, yet TCRdb's version contains in-frame clones alone and is incomplete. The sample lists 1,200 to 1,500 clones; around 36% were seen once. Sequencing used normal lung tissue next to the tumor, obtained before any cancer treatment. The receptors were gathered from a woman between 35 and 75 years old with stage I lung adenocarcinoma.

The chain links TRBV6-8 to TRBJ1-2; 12 bases fit TRBD1. From germline, CDR1 is MNHGY and CDR2 SAAAGT. The junction had 4 bases not matched to a gene; V was cut back by 2 bases and J by 6 bases. The CDR3 runs 15 residues. The CDR3 DNA is TGTGCCAGCAGTTACACCGGGACAGGGGGCCATGGCTACACCTTC. Protein product: CASSYTGTGGHGYTF.

A few counts support this clone. V is TRBV6-7 and J is TRBJ2-2; 8 bases match TRBD1. TRBV6-7 qualifies as an ORF whose function is uncertain. After removal of 7 bases from V and 3 bases from J, the junction contained 4 bases not matched to a gene. This CDR3 spans 14 amino acids. The CDR3 DNA follows: TGTGCCAGCATCGGACAGGGAGACACCGGGGAGCTGTTTTTT. This gives the protein CASIGQGDTGELFF.

Turning to this clone: The junction departs from germline at one end; a sequencing error may be responsible. The chain joins TRBV9 to TRBJ1-6; D not certain. The CDR3 contains 17 residues. CDR1 is SGDLS, CDR2 YYNGEE, per germline. In DNA form, the CDR3 reads TGTGCTAGCAGCGCAGACATGTTGAGCTCCTATAATTCACCCCTCCACTTT. Translated: CASSADMLSSYNSPLHF.

CDR3 in DNA: TGTGCCATCACCCGAGGGGGGGCCTCCTCTGGGGCCAACGTCCTGACTTTC. Encoded protein: CAITRGGASSGANVLTF. The chain uses TRBV6-8 and TRBJ2-6; D is possibly TRBD2 (7 bases). CDR3 length: 17 residues. The V end lost 10 bases, the J end lost 0 bases, and 19 bases lay between the germline ends. CDR1 MNHGY and CDR2 SAAAGT come from the germline V gene.

The rearrangement links TRBV6-8 to TRBJ2-3; 8 bases align to TRBD2. Germline CDR1 MNHGY, CDR2 SAAAGT. The CDR3 covers 14 residues. V was pared by 6 bases and J by 6 bases, with 8 bases of the junction left unmatched. CDR3 DNA: TGTGCCAGCAGCCCCGCTGCGGGGGGCGATACGCAGTATTTT. Translation gives CASSPAAGGDTQYF.

The chain is built from TRBV12-1 and TRBJ2-3; the table's D gene call, TRBD1, was not cross checked with the DNA. TRBV12-1 is deemed a pseudogene. There are 14 residues in the CDR3. For the CDR3, the DNA is TGTGCCAGCAGCTTTGAGGGGGTTACAGATACGCAGTATTTT. This translates into CASSFEGVTDTQYF.

The gene calls are TRBV14 and TRBJ1-4; weak D call: TRBD1 (5 bases). Trimming took 3 bases from V and 8 from J, leaving 22 bases between them. The CDR3 consists of 17 residues. Germline CDR1 and CDR2: SGHDN and FVKESK. The CDR3 region has the DNA TGTGCCAGCAGCCACTGGGACGTAAAGGACACACGGGAAAAACTGTTTTTT. This gives the protein CASSHWDVKDTREKLFF.

The chain joins TRBV19 to TRBJ2-5, with D perhaps matching TRBD1 (5 bases). Germline lookup yields CDR1 LNHDA and CDR2 SQIVND (reference sequence). The CDR3 extends over 15 amino acids. V was clipped by 5 bases and J by 5 bases, with 18 bases between them. CDR3 sequence reads: CASSPRGQGLETQYF. CDR3 coding DNA: TGTGCCAGTAGTCCAAGGGGTCAGGGTTTGGAGACCCAGTACTTC.

V usage is TRBV29-1 and J usage is TRBJ2-5; 14 bases match TRBD2. The CDR3 length is 14 residues. The ends lost 8 bases at V and 2 bases at J; junction bases unmatched: 4. Germline values: CDR1 SQVTM, CDR2 ANQGSEA. DNA for the CDR3: TGCAGCCCCTGGACTAGCGGGGGGCAAGAGACCCAGTACTTC. Protein product: CSPWTSGGQETQYF. The full variable domain, in which reference TRBV29-1 and TRBJ2-5 provide the parts outside the CDR3, is SAVISQKPSRDICQRGTSLTIQCQVDSQVTMMFWYRQQPGQSLTLIATANQGSEATYESGFVIDKFPISRPNLTFSTLTVSNMSPEDSSIYLCSPWTSGGQETQYFGPGTRLLVL.

This clone was seen only a few times. CDR3 in amino acids: CASSEATTSWDTEAFF. In nucleotides, the CDR3 is TGTGCCAGCAGTGAAGCGACAACGAGCTGGGACACTGAAGCTTTCTTT. The V and J genes are TRBV6-1 and TRBJ1-1; D is unclear. V was cut by 0 bases and J by 3 bases, with 14 bases left in between. This CDR3 is 16 amino acids long. CDR1 and CDR2 (germline): MNHNS, SASEGT.

This clone turned up a few times. This chain joins TRBV14 and TRBJ1-2; 9 bases match TRBD1. Germline values: CDR1 SGHDN, CDR2 FVKESK. The V and J ends lost 0 bases and 4 bases, in that order; junction bases with no gene match: 3. This CDR3 region has 15 residues. Here the CDR3 reads CASSQETGGAYGYTF. The CDR3 DNA reads TGTGCCAGCAGCCAAGAGACAGGGGGTGCCTATGGCTACACCTTC.

The CDR3 DNA reads as TGCGCCAGCGCCGAGCCTGGACATCCCTACGAGCAGTACTTC. This gives the protein CASAEPGHPYEQYF. The V gene is TRBV10-1, the J gene TRBJ2-7; D is possibly TRBD1 (5 bases). Germline CDR1 WNHNN, CDR2 SYGVQD (reference sequence). V dropped 8 bases and J dropped 2 bases, with 16 bases sitting between them. The CDR3 spans 14 residues.

The chain carries TRBV11-3 and TRBJ2-2, with 8 bases identical to TRBD2. J gave up 3 bases and V 4 bases, and 7 bases lay outside the gene matches. This CDR3 is 16 amino acids long. Germline CDR1 reads SGHNT; CDR2 reads YENEEA. CDR3 loop: CASSWLSGSYTGELFF. The CDR3 DNA reads TGTGCCAGCAGCTGGCTAAGCGGGAGTTACACCGGGGAGCTGTTTTTT. Supplemented by reference TRBV11-3 and TRBJ2-2, the full variable domain reads EAGVVQSPRYKIIEKKQPVAFWCNPISGHNTLYWYLQNLGQGPELLIRYENEEAVDDSQLPKDRFSAERLKGVDSTLKIQPAELGDSAVYLCASSWLSGSYTGELFFGEGSRLTVL.

The V call is TRBV29-1, the J call TRBJ1-3; D not certain. Germline assignment: CDR1 SQVTM and CDR2 ANQGSEA. CDR3 size: 16 residues. Trimming pared 4 bases from V and 1 base from J, leaving 17 bases between. CDR3 coding DNA: TGCAGCGTTGGTACGGGGATGAAGGGTTCTGGAAACACCATATATTTT. Its translation: CSVGTGMKGSGNTIYF.

This clone came up once. The J gene is TRBJ2-1, the V gene TRBV29-1; 13 bases map to TRBD2. The V gene end was trimmed by 4 bases and the J gene end by 0 bases; junction bases not matched to a gene: 6. Germline-derived CDR1 and CDR2 are SQVTM and ANQGSEA. CDR3 length: 17 residues. CDR3 loop: CSVGTSGSIGSYNEQFF. The CDR3 region has the DNA TGCAGCGTTGGGACTAGCGGGAGTATCGGCTCCTACAATGAGCAGTTCTTC.

The chain couples TRBV19 to TRBJ2-1; 9 bases line up with TRBD2. V lost 5 bases, J lost 0 bases, and 5 bases stayed unmatched. The CDR3 has 16 residues. CDR1 is LNHDA and CDR2 is SQIVND in the germline V gene (reference sequence). CDR3 DNA: TGTGCCAGTAGTCCAGCGCGGGAGGGCTCCTACAATGAGCAGTTCTTC. This translates into CASSPAREGSYNEQFF.

This clone is termed large. The chain couples TRBV19 to TRBJ2-1; weak D call: TRBD1 (6 bases). The CDR3 is made up of 14 amino acids. Trimming removed 8 bases from V and 4 bases from J, with 15 bases in between. Germline V gene data show CDR1 as LNHDA and CDR2 as SQIVND (reference sequence). CDR3 sequence (DNA): TGTGCCAGTGGTGGGGGCCACGAATACAATGAGCAGTTCTTC. Amino acid sequence: CASGGGHEYNEQFF.

This clone counts as large (0.1 to 1%). V gene TRBV11-3 combines with J gene TRBJ2-7, with a weak D call TRBD1 (6 bases). CDR1 and CDR2 (germline): SGHNT, YENEEA. Trimming cost V 4 bases and J 3 bases, with 19 bases left between them. The CDR3 sequence is 16 residues long. The CDR3 DNA reads as TGTGCCAGCAGCTCCCCAAACAGGGTGAGCGTCTACGAGCAGTACTTC. This sequence encodes CASSSPNRVSVYEQYF.

CDR3 amino acids: CASSGQFPYEQYF. The CDR3 DNA reads as TGTGCCAGTAGTGGACAGTTTCCCTACGAGCAGTACTTC. This chain joins TRBV19 and TRBJ2-7, with D maybe TRBD1 (6 bases). CDR1 is LNHDA and CDR2 is SQIVND in the germline V gene (reference sequence). The V end lost 5 bases, the J end lost 2 bases, and 10 bases lay between the germline ends. The CDR3 is 13 amino acids.

This chain joins TRBV18 and TRBJ1-2; unclear D gene. With 3 bases removed from V and 7 bases from J, the gap between germline ends came to 15 bases. The CDR3 contains 14 residues. Per the germline V gene, CDR1 is KGHSH and CDR2 is LQKENI. Written as DNA, the CDR3 is TGTGCCAGCTCACCGTCTCGGGAACGTGGTGGCTACACCTTC. Translated: CASSPSRERGGYTF.

The V gene is TRBV9, the J gene TRBJ1-4; D is unresolved. The CDR3 loop spans 12 amino acids. Trimming shortened V by 7 bases and J by 5 bases, and 9 bases separated the two germline ends. Germline CDR1 reads SGDLS; CDR2 reads YYNGEE. The CDR3 DNA reads as TGTGCCAGCTTATTCAGGAATGAAAAACTGTTTTTT. This gives the protein CASLFRNEKLFF.

This sequence joins TRBV30 and TRBJ2-7; D gene unclear. The germline gives CDR1 GTSNPN, CDR2 SVGIG (reference sequence). Trimming removed 0 bases from V and 4 bases from J, with 4 bases in between. This CDR3 is built from 11 residues. CDR3 nucleotide sequence: TGTGCCTGGAGTGTACAGTACGAGCAGTACTTC. This encodes CAWSVQYEQYF.

The V and J genes are TRBV29-1 and TRBJ2-1; D tentatively fits TRBD1 or TRBD2 (5 bases each). The germline V and J ends were trimmed by 0 bases and 12 bases, with 12 bases remaining between them. The CDR3 runs to 12 residues. The germline CDR1 and CDR2 sequences are SQVTM and ANQGSEA. The CDR3: CSVEDPLGAQFF. The CDR3 region has the DNA TGCAGCGTTGAAGATCCCCTCGGGGCGCAGTTCTTC.

There are a few counts of this clone. The chain links TRBV14 to TRBJ2-1, with 9 bases lining up with TRBD2. J was trimmed by 2 bases and V by 4 bases; bases with no gene match: 3. CDR1 SGHDN and CDR2 FVKESK come from the germline V gene. The CDR3 runs 15 residues. CDR3 region: CASSLAGEPYNEQFF. The CDR3, as DNA: TGTGCCAGCAGCCTAGCGGGAGAGCCCTACAATGAGCAGTTCTTC. Drawing the rest from reference TRBV14 and TRBJ2-1, the complete variable domain is EAGVTQFPSHSVIEKGQTVTLRCDPISGHDNLYWYRRVMGKEIKFLLHFVKESKQDESGMPNNRFLAERTGGTYSTLKVQPAELEDSGVYFCASSLAGEPYNEQFFGPGTRLTVL.

The chain recombines TRBV4-1 with TRBJ2-5; D not resolved. CDR3 length equals 14 residues. Germline V lookup: CDR1 MGHRA, CDR2 YSYEKL. The V end was cut by 0 bases, the J end by 2 bases, with 7 bases between. The CDR3 region has the DNA TGCGCCAGCAGCCAAGAATTAGTTCAAGAGACCCAGTACTTC. Translating gives CASSQELVQETQYF.

Within the sample, this clone is large. The chain links TRBV15 to TRBJ1-2; D is perhaps TRBD1 (5 bases). Germline V lookup: CDR1 LNHNV, CDR2 YYDKDF (reference sequence). The CDR3 extends over 14 amino acids. V dropped 5 bases and J dropped 7 bases, with 17 bases sitting between them. The DNA for the CDR3 is TGTGCCACCAGCGAAGACTTGGGACCTGGTGGCTACACCTTC. It is translated as CATSEDLGPGGYTF. Full variable domain (missing parts from reference TRBV15 and TRBJ1-2): DAMVIQNPRYQVTQFGKPVTLSCSQTLNHNVMYWYQQKSSQAPKLLFHYYDKDFNNEADTPDNFQSRRPNTSFCFLDIRSPGLGDTAMYLCATSEDLGPGGYTFGSGTRLTVV.

This clone was observed a few times. The chain uses TRBV30 and TRBJ2-5; the D call may be TRBD1 or TRBD2 (7 bases each). CDR3 length: 12 residues. Trimming removed 4 bases from V and 4 bases from J, with 10 bases in between. CDR1 is GTSNPN, CDR2 SVGIG, per germline (reference sequence). The CDR3 nucleotides read TGTGCCTGGACCAGGGGGGGAGAGACCCAGTACTTC. This gives the protein CAWTRGGETQYF. The full variable domain, in which reference TRBV30 and TRBJ2-5 provide the parts outside the CDR3, is SQTIHQWPATLVQPVGSPLSLECTVEGTSNPNLYWYRQAAGRGLQLLFYSVGIGQISSEVPQNLSASRPQDRQFILSSKKLLLSDSGFYLCAWTRGGETQYFGPGTRLLVL.

V is TRBV19 and J is TRBJ2-1; tentative D call: TRBD2 (5 bases). In germline, CDR1 is LNHDA, CDR2 SQIVND (reference sequence). Trimming removed 5 bases from V and 7 bases from J, with 12 bases in between. CDR3 length: 13 amino acids. CDR3 sequence reads: CASSRIERNEQFF. The CDR3 nucleotides read TGTGCCAGTAGTCGAATAGAGCGGAATGAGCAGTTCTTC.

Judged by abundance, this clone is medium-sized. The chain joins TRBV11-3 to TRBJ1-3; perhaps TRBD1 as D (6 bases). V lost 3 bases to trimming and J lost 0 bases, with 9 bases between them. The CDR3 totals 15 residues. Germline V lookup: CDR1 SGHNT, CDR2 YENEEA. CDR3 bases: TGTGCCAGCAGCTTGGACAGCTTCTCTGGAAACACCATATATTTT. This encodes CASSLDSFSGNTIYF.